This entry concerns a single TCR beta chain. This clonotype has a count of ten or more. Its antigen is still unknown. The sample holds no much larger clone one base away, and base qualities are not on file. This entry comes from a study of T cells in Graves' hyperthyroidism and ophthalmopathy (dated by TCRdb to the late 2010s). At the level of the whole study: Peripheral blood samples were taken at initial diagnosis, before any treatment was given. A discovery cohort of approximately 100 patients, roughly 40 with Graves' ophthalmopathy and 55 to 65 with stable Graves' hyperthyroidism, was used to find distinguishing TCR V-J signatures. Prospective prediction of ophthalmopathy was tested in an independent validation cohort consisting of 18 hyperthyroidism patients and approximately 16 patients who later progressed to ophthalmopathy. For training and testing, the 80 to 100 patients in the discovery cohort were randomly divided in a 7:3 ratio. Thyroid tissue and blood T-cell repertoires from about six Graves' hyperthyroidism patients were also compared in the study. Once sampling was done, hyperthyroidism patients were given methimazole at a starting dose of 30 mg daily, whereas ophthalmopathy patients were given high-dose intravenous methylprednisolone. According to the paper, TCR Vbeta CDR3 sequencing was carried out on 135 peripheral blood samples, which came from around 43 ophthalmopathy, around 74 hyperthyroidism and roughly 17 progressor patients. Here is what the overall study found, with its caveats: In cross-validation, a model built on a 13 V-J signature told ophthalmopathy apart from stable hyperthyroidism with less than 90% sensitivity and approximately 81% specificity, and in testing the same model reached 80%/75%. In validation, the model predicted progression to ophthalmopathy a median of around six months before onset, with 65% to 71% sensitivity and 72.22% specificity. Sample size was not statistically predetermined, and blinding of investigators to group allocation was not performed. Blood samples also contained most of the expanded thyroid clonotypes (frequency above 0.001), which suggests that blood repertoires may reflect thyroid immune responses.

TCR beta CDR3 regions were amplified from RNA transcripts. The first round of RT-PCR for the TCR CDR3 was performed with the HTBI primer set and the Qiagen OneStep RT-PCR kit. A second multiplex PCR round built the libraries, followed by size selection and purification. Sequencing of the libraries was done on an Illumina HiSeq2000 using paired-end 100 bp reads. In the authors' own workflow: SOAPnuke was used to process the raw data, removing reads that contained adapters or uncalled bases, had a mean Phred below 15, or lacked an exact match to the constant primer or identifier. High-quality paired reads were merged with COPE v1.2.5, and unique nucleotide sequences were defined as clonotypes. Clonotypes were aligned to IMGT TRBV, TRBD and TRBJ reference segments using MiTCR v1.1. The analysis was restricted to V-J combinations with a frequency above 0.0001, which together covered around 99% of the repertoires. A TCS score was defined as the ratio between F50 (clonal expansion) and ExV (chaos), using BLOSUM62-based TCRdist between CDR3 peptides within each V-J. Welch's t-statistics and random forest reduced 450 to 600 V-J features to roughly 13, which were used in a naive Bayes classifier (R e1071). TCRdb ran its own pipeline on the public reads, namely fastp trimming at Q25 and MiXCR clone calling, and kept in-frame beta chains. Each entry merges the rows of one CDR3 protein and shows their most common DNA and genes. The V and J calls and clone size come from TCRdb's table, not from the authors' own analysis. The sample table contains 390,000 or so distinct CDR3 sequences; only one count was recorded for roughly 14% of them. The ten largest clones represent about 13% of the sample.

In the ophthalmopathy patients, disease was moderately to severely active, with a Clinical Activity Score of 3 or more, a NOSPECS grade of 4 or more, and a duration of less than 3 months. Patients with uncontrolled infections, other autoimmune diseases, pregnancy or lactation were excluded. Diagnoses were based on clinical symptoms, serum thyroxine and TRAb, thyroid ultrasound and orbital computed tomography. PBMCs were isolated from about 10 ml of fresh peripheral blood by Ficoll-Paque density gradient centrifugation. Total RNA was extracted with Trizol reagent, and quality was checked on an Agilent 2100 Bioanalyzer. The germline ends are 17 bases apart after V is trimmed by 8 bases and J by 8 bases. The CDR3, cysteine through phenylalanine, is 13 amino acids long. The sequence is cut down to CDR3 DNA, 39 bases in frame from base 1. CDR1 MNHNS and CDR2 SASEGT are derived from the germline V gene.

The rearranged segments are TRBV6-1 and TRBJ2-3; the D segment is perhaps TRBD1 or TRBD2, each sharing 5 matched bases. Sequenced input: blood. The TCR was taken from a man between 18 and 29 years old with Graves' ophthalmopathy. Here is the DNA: TGTGCCAGCGAGGGGACGGGGCAGGGTACGCAGTATTTT. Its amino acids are CASEGTGQGTQYF.